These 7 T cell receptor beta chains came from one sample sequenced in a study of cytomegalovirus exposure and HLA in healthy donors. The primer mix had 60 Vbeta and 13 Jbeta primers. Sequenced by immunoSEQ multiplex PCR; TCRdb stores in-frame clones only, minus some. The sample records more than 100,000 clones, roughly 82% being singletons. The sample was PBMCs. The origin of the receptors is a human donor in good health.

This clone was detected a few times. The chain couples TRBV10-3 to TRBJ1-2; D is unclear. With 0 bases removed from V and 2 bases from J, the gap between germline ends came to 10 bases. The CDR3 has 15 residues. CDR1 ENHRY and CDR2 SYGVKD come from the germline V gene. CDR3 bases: TGTGCCATCAGTGAGTCGAGTGCGGTGAACTATGGCTACACCTTC. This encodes CAISESSAVNYGYTF.

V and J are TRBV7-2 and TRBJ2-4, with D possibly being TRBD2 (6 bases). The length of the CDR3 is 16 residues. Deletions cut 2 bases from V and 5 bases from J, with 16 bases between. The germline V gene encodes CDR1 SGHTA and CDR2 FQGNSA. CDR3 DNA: TGTGCCAGCAGCTTACCCGGGAGTCCGGGCCAAAACATTCAGTACTTC. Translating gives CASSLPGSPGQNIQYF. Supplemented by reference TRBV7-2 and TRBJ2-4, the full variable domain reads GAGVSQSPSNKVTEKGKDVELRCDPISGHTALYWYRQSLGQGLEFLIYFQGNSAPDKSGLPSDRFSAERTGGSVSTLTIQRTQQEDSAVYLCASSLPGSPGQNIQYFGAGTRLSVL.

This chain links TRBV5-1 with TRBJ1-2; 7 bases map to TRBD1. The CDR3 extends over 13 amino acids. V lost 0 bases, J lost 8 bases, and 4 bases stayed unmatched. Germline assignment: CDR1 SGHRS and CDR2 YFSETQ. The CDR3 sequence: CASSLGGQEGYTF. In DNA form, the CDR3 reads TGCGCCAGCAGCTTGGGAGGACAGGAAGGCTACACCTTC.

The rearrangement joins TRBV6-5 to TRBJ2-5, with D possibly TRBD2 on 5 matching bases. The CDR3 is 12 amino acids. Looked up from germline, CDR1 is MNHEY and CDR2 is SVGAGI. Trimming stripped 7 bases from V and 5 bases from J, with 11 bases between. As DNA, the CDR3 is TGTGCCAGCAAAAACGGGGTGGAGACCCAGTACTTC. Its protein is CASKNGVETQYF.

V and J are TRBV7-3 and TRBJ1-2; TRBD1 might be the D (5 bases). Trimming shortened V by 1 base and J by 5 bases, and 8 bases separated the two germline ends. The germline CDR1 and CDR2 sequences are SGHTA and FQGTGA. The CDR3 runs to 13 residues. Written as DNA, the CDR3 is TGTGCCAGCAGCTTAAGTAAGGGGTATGGCTACACCTTC. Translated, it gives CASSLSKGYGYTF.

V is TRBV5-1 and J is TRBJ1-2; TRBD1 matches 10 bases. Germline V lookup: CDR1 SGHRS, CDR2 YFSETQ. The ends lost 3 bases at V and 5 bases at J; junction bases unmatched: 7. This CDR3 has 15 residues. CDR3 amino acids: CASSYPGTGDYGYTF. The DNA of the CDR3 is TGCGCCAGCAGCTACCCCGGGACAGGGGATTATGGCTACACCTTC.

CDR3 sequence: CATSKNPSGGELFF. CDR3 nucleotides: TGTGCCACCAGCAAGAATCCGAGTGGCGGGGAGCTGTTTTTT. V is TRBV15 and J is TRBJ2-2; D remains unclear. The CDR3 sequence is 14 residues long. Germline values: CDR1 LNHNV, CDR2 YYDKDF (reference sequence). The ends were cut back, 4 bases at V and 7 bases at J, with 13 bases in the middle.